This TCR beta chain was identified during a study of blood T cell repertoires in COVID-19. The wider study: COVID-19 samples from acute and convalescent phases originated in the United States, Italy and Spain.

In the study's own analysis: Amplification from reference gene primers served as the basis for estimated nucleated cell counts. Using immunoSEQ multiplex PCR, the repertoire was profiled, and TCRdb retains in-frame clones only, with some absent. The D gene and trimming were derived from the DNA, and the V and J assignments and clone size from that table. The repertoire holds some 290,000 clones, with 90% as singletons. This clone was detected once. Germline lookup yields CDR1 PRHDT and CDR2 FYEKMQ (reference sequence). The CDR3 spans 13 residues. Trimming removed 3 bases from V and 4 bases from J; junction bases left unmatched: 2.

This receptor was identified in a woman between 40 and 55 years old with COVID-19, enrolled during active disease. The material sequenced was peripheral blood. The chain combines TRBV13 with TRBJ1-1, with 7 positions matching TRBD1. The CDR3, as DNA: TGTGCCAGCAGCTTTCAGGGGGGCACTGAAGCTTTCTTT. Protein product: CASSFQGGTEAFF.